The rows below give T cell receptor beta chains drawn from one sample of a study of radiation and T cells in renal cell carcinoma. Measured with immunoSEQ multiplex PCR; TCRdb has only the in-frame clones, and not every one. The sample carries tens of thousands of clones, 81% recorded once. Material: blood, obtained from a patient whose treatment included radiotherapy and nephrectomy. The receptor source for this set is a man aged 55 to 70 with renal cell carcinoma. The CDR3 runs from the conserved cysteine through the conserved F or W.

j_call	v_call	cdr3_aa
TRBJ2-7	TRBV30	CAWSVPGQGALRQYF
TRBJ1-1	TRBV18	CASSPREATEAFF
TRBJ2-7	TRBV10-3	CAIREGLAGTEQYF
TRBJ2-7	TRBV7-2	CASSWGLAGVRYIYEQYF
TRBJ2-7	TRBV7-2	CATSTSGTYEQYF
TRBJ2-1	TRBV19	CASTTSGEQFF
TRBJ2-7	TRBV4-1	CASSQAMSFGEQYF
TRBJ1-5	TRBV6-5	CASSSMGSNQPQHF
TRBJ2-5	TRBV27	CASQDRVLGRQETQYF
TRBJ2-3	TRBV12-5	CASGLISGSQVTDTQYF
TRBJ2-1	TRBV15	CATSRPGQGTPREFF
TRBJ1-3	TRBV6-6	CASRGRSSGNTIYF
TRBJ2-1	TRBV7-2	CASSQLGYRVGYNEQFF
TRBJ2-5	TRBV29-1	CSARRGLQETQYF
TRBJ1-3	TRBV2	CASSRGSGNTIYF
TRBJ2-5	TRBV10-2	CASSDTRDRVVETQYF
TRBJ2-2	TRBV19	CASSRSRTRNTGELFF
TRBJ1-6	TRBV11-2	CASSLDPRSPLHF
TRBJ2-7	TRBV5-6	CASNGQGKGYEQYF
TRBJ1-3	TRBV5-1	CASSLGGAGQDTIYF
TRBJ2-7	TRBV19	CASSRDGSAPLYEQYF
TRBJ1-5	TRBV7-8	CASSFTGDINQPQHF
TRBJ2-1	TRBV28	CASSVGGSSYNEQFF
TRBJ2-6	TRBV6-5	CASRSGANVLTF
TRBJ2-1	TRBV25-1	CASSDPGTGNNEQFF
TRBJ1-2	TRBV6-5	CASSYSMGRANYGYTF
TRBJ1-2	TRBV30	CAWSGTGGYTF
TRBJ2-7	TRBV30	CAWSVFGGSSCEQYF
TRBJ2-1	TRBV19	CASSIRRSLYNEQFF
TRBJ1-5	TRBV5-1	CASSREGISNQPQHF
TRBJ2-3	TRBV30	CAWREWGATDTQYF
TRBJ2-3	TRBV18	CASSPQSLSSTDTQYF
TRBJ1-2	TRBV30	CASRTGNYGYTF